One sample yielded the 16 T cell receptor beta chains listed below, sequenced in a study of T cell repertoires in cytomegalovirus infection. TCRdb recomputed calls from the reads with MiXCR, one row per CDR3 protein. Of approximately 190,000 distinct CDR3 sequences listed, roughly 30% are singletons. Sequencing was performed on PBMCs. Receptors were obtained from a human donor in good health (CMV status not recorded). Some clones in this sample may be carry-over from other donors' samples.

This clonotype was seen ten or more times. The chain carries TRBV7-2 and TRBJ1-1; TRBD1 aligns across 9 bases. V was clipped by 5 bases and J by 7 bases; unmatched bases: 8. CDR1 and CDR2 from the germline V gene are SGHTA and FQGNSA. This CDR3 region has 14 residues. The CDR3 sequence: CASSARQGVIEAFF. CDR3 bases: TGTGCCAGCAGCGCCCGACAGGGGGTGATTGAAGCTTTCTTT.

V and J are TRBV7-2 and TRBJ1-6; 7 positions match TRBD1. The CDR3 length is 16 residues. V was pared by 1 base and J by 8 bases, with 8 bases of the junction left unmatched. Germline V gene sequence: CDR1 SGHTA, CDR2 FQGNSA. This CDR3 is CASSLGAGGRDSPLHF. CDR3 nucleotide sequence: TGTGCCAGCAGCTTAGGCGCAGGGGGGAGGGATTCACCCCTCCACTTT.

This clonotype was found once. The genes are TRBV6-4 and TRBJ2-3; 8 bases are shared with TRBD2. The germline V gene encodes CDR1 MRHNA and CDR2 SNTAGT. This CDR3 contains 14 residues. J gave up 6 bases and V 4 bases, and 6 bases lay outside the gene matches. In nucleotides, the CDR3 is TGTGCCAGCAGTGCCTCGCGGGGGGCCGATACGCAGTATTTT. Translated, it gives CASSASRGADTQYF.

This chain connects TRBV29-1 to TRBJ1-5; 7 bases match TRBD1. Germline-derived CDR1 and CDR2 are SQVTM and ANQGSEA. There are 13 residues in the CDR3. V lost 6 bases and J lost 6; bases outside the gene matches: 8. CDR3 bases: TGCAGCGTCGAGGGGACAGCTGGTCAGCCCCAGCATTTT. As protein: CSVEGTAGQPQHF.

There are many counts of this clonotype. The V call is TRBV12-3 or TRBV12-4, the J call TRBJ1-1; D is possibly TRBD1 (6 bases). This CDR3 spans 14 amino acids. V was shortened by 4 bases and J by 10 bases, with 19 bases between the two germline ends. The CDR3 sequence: CASSSTGTTIRAFF. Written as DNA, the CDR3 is TGTGCCAGCAGTTCCACCGGGACAACAATCCGAGCTTTCTTT.

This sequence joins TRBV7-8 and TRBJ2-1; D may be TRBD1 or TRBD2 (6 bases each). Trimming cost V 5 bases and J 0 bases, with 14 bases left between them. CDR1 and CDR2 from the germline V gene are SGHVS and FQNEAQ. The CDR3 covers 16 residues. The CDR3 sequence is CASSTEPGASYNEQFF. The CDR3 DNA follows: TGTGCCAGCAGCACCGAGCCGGGGGCCTCCTACAATGAGCAGTTCTTC.

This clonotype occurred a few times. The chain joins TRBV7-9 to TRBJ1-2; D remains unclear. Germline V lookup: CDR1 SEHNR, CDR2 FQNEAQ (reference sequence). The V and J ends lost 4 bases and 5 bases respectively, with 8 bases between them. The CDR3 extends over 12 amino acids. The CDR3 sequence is CASSWEEYGYTF. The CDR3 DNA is TGTGCCAGCAGCTGGGAGGAGTATGGCTACACCTTC.

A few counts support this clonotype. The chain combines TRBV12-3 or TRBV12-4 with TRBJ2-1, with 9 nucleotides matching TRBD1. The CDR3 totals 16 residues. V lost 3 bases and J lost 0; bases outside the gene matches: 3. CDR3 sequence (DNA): TGTGCCAGCAGTTTTACAGGGGGCTTCTCCTACAATGAGCAGTTCTTC. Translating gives CASSFTGGFSYNEQFF.

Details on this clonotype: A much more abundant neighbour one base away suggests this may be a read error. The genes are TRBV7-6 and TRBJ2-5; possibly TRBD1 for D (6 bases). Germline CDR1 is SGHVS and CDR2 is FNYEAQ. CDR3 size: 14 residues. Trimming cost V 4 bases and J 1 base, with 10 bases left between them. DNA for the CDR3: TGTGCCAGCAGCTGCACAGGGCCCCAAGAGACCCAGTACTTC. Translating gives CASSCTGPQETQYF.

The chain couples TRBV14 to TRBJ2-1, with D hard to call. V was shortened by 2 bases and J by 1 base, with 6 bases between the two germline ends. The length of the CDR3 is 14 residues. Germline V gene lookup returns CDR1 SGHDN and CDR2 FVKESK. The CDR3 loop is CASSQTPSYNEQFF. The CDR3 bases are TGTGCCAGCAGCCAAACCCCTTCCTACAATGAGCAGTTCTTC. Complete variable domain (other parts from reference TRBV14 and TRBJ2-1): EAGVTQFPSHSVIEKGQTVTLRCDPISGHDNLYWYRRVMGKEIKFLLHFVKESKQDESGMPNNRFLAERTGGTYSTLKVQPAELEDSGVYFCASSQTPSYNEQFFGPGTRLTVL.

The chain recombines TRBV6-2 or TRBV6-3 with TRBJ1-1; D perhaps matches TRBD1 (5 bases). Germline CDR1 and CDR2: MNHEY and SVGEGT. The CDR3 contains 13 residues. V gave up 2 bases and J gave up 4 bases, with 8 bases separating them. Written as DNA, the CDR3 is TGTGCCAGCAGTTACAGGGGATCCACTGAAGCTTTCTTT. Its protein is CASSYRGSTEAFF.

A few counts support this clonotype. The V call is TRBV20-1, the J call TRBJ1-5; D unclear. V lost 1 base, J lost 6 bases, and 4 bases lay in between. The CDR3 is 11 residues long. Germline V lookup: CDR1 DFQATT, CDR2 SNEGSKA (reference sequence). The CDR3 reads CSARAGQPQHF. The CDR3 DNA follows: TGCAGTGCTAGAGCGGGTCAGCCCCAGCATTTT.

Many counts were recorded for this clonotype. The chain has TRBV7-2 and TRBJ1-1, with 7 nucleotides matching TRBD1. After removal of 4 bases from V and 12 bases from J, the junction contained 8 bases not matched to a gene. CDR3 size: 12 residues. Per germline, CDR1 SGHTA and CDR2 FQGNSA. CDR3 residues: CASSYTQGETFF. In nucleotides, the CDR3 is TGTGCCAGCAGCTACACTCAGGGGGAAACTTTCTTT.

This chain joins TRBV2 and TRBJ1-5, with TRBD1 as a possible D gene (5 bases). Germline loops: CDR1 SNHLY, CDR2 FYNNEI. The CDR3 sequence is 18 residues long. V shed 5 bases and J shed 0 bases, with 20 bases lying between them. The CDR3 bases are TGTGCCAGCAGTCCGACGGGTCCTGGACATGCTAGCAATCAGCCCCAGCATTTT. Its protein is CASSPTGPGHASNQPQHF. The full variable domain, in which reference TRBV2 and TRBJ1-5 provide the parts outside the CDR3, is EPEVTQTPSHQVTQMGQEVILRCVPISNHLYFYWYRQILGQKVEFLVSFYNNEISEKSEIFDDQFSVERPDGSNFTLKIRSTKLEDSAMYFCASSPTGPGHASNQPQHFGDGTRLSIL.

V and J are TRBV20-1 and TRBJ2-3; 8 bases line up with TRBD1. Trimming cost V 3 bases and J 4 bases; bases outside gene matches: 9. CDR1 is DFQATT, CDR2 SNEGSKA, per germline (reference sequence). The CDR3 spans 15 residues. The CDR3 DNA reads TGCAGTGCTAGGGGGACAGGCGGACAAGCAGATACGCAGTATTTT. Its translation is CSARGTGGQADTQYF.

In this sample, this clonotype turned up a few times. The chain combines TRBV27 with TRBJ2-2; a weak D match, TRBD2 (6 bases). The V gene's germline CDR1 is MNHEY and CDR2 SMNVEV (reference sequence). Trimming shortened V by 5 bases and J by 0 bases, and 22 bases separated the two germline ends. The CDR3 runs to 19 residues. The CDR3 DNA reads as TGTGCCAGCAGTCCGTCACATCACCTAGCGTCGACGAACACCGGGGAGCTGTTTTTT. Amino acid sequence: CASSPSHHLASTNTGELFF.